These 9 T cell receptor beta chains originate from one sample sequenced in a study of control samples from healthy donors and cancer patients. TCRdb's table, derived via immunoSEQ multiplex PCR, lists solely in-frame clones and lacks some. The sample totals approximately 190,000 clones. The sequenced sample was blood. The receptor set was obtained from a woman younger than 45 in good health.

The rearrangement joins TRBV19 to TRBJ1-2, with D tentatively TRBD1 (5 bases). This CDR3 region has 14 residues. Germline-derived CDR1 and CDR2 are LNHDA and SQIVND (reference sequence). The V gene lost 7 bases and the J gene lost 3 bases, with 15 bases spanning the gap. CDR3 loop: CASTRGRGDYGYTF. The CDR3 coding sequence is TGTGCCAGTACCCGAGGGCGGGGGGACTATGGCTACACCTTC.

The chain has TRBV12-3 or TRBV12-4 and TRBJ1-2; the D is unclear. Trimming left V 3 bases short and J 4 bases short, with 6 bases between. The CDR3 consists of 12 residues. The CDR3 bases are TGTGCCAGCAGTTTGTTGAGCTATGGCTACACCTTC. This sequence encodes CASSLLSYGYTF.

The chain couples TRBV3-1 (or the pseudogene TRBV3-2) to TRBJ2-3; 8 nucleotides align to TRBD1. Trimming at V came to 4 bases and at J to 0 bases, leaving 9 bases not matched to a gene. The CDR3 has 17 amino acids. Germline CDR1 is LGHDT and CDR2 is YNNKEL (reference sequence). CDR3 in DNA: TGTGCCAGCAGCCGCTTGACCGGGACAGGTAGCACAGATACGCAGTATTTT. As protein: CASSRLTGTGSTDTQYF.

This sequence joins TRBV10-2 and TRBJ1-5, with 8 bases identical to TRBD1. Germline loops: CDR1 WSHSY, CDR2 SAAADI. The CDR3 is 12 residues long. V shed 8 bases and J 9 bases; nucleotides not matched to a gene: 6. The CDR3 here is CASSEQGVPQHF. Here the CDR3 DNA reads TGCGCCAGCTCAGAACAGGGGGTGCCCCAGCATTTT.

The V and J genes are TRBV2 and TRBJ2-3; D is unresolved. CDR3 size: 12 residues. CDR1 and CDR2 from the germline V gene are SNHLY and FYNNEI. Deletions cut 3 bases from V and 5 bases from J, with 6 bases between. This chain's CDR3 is CASSDWVDTQYF. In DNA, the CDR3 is TGTGCCAGCAGTGATTGGGTAGATACGCAGTATTTT. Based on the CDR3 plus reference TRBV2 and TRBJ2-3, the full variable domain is EPEVTQTPSHQVTQMGQEVILRCVPISNHLYFYWYRQILGQKVEFLVSFYNNEISEKSEIFDDQFSVERPDGSNFTLKIRSTKLEDSAMYFCASSDWVDTQYFGPGTRLTVL.

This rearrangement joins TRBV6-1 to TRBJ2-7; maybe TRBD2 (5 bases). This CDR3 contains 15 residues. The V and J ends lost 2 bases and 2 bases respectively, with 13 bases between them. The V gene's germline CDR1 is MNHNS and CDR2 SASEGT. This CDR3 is CASSEPDLVAYEQYF. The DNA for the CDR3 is TGTGCCAGCAGTGAACCGGACTTGGTAGCCTACGAGCAGTACTTC.

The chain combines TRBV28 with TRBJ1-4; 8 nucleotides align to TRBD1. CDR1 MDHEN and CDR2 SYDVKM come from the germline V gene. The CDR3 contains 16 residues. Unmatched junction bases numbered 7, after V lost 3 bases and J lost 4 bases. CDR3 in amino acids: CASSLFTGGLNEKLFF. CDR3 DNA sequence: TGTGCCAGCAGTTTGTTCACAGGGGGACTTAATGAAAAACTGTTTTTT.

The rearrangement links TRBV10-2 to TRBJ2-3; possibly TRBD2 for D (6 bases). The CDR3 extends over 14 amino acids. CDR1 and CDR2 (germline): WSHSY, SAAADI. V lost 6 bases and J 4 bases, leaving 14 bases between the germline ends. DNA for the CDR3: TGCGCCAGCAGGGACTCGCCGGGGGCAGATACGCAGTATTTT. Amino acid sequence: CASRDSPGADTQYF.

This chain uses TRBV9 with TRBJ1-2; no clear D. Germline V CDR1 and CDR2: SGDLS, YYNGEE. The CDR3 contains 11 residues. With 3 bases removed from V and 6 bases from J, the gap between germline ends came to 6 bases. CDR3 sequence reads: CASSALDGYTF. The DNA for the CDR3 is TGTGCCAGCAGCGCCCTGGATGGCTACACCTTC.